Shown below are 17 T cell receptor beta chains from a single sample sequenced in a study of spatial heterogeneity in lung cancer. TCRdb re-called the 5' RACE reads with MiXCR, one entry per CDR3 protein. The sample shows 20,000 to 30,000 distinct CDR3 sequences, around 9.6% of them seen only once. This sample's time point: blood at routine non-recurrence follow-up after resection. The source was PBMCs, collected at follow-up. The receptors were gathered from a male donor with early-stage non-small cell lung cancer.

The table lists this clonotype with many counts. The gene calls are TRBV3-1 and TRBJ1-5; perhaps TRBD1 as D (5 bases). This CDR3 spans 14 amino acids. The germline V gene encodes CDR1 LGHDT and CDR2 YNNKEL (reference sequence). Trimming cost V 1 base and J 6 bases, with 10 bases left between them. DNA for the CDR3: TGTGCCAGCAGCCAAGTCGGGGCTGGTCAGCCCCAGCATTTT. It is translated as CASSQVGAGQPQHF.

This clonotype has a count of ten or more. The V call is TRBV28, the J call TRBJ2-5; TRBD1 matches 7 bases. The CDR3 length is 16 residues. V lost 5 bases to trimming and J lost 2 bases; unmatched junction nucleotides: 11. CDR1 and CDR2 (germline): MDHEN, SYDVKM. Here the CDR3 reads CASSSRTGLVQETQYF. As DNA, the CDR3 is TGTGCCAGCAGTAGTCGGACAGGTCTAGTTCAAGAGACCCAGTACTTC.

In this sample, this clonotype turned up a few times. This chain joins TRBV2 and TRBJ1-5; D unresolved. The CDR3 is made up of 14 amino acids. With 2 bases removed from V and 3 bases from J, the gap between germline ends came to 8 bases. Germline loops: CDR1 SNHLY, CDR2 FYNNEI. CDR3 DNA: TGTGCCAGCAGTGAACAGGCGCCCAATCAGCCCCAGCATTTT. Translation gives CASSEQAPNQPQHF.

This clonotype has only a few counts. The CDR3 loop reads CASSLAWGEKAFF. The CDR3 nucleotides are TGCGCCAGCAGCTTGGCGTGGGGCGAGAAAGCTTTCTTT. This chain joins TRBV5-1 and TRBJ1-1; tentatively, D is TRBD1 (5 bases). In germline, CDR1 is SGHRS, CDR2 YFSETQ. The germline V and J ends were trimmed by 0 bases and 9 bases, with 12 bases remaining between them. CDR3 size: 13 residues.

This clonotype was seen only a few times. V and J are TRBV29-1 and TRBJ1-1; D is ambiguous. The CDR3 spans 14 residues. Germline CDR1 is SQVTM and CDR2 is ANQGSEA. Trimming took 7 bases from V and 0 from J, leaving 15 bases between them. CDR3 DNA sequence: TGCAGCGCCCGTGCTAGCCCTGTGAACACTGAAGCTTTCTTT. It yields the protein CSARASPVNTEAFF.

This clonotype showed up many times. V and J are TRBV7-2 and TRBJ1-2; 9 positions match TRBD1. CDR1 is SGHTA and CDR2 is FQGNSA in the germline V gene. The length of the CDR3 is 15 residues. J was trimmed by 2 bases and V by 5 bases; bases with no gene match: 6. The CDR3 protein is CASSPQGQGNYGYTF. The DNA for the CDR3 is TGTGCCAGCAGCCCCCAGGGACAGGGAAACTATGGCTACACCTTC.

A word on this clonotype: A much larger clone differs from this one at a single base, so this may be a read error. V usage is TRBV28 and J usage is TRBJ1-1; D is perhaps TRBD1 (6 bases). Per the germline V gene, CDR1 is MDHEN and CDR2 is SYDVKM. The CDR3 has 13 residues. The CDR3 nucleotides are TGTGCCGGCAGTTTATCAGGGGACACTGAAGCTTTCTTT. Translation gives CAGSLSGDTEAFF.

This clonotype appeared many times. The chain recombines TRBV7-6 with TRBJ2-1; tentative D call: TRBD1 (6 bases). Trimming removed 2 bases from V and 1 base from J, with 9 bases in between. In germline, CDR1 is SGHVS, CDR2 FNYEAQ. CDR3 size: 15 residues. The CDR3 reads CASSLTGLSYNEQFF. Here the CDR3 DNA reads TGTGCCAGCAGCTTAACAGGGTTGTCCTACAATGAGCAGTTCTTC.

There are many counts of this clonotype. It is unclear where the CDR3 begins or ends on the DNA, so no DNA is shown, and the CDR3 is as TCRdb lists it. The chain employs TRBV9 and TRBJ1-1; the DNA was not used to check the table's D call, TRBD1. The length of the CDR3 is 13 amino acids, counting both ends. Germline loops: CDR1 SGDLS, CDR2 YYNGEE. CDR3 protein: CASSVGMGTGSFF.

This clonotype occurred many times. V gene TRBV4-1 combines with J gene TRBJ2-1; 8 positions agree with TRBD2. CDR1 is MGHRA, CDR2 YSYEKL, per germline. The V gene end was trimmed by 1 base and the J gene end by 9 bases; junction bases not matched to a gene: 5. This CDR3 has 14 amino acids. The CDR3 reads CASSQGTSGREQFF. The CDR3 DNA sequence: TGCGCCAGCAGCCAAGGAACTAGCGGACGTGAGCAGTTCTTC.

This clonotype was observed a few times. This chain connects TRBV29-1 to TRBJ2-3; no clear D gene. This CDR3 region has 13 residues. V was cut by 3 bases and J by 4 bases, with 11 bases left in between. The germline V gene encodes CDR1 SQVTM and CDR2 ANQGSEA. CDR3 DNA: TGCAGCGTTGAGGTGGGTGGGGCAGATACGCAGTATTTT. As protein: CSVEVGGADTQYF.

The V and J genes are TRBV30 and TRBJ1-6; D is uncertain. Trimming pared 6 bases from V and 7 bases from J, leaving 13 bases between. Germline-derived CDR1 and CDR2 are GTSNPN and SVGIG (reference sequence). The CDR3 is 13 amino acids. The CDR3 DNA follows: TGTGCCTGCGGGATCACGCCAAATTCACCCCTCCACTTT. The encoded protein is CACGITPNSPLHF.

The J gene is TRBJ2-7, the V gene TRBV4-3; 10 bases agree with TRBD1. The trim removed 0 bases at V and 1 base at J, leaving 3 bases unmatched. Looked up from germline, CDR1 is LGHNA and CDR2 is YSLEER. The CDR3 is 16 residues long. CDR3 DNA sequence: TGCGCCAGCAGCCAAGATACGGGACAGGGGTCCTACGAGCAGTACTTC. Translating it yields CASSQDTGQGSYEQYF.

At least ten counts were recorded for this clonotype. The chain links TRBV6-1 to TRBJ1-1; unclear D gene. Germline CDR1 is MNHNS and CDR2 is SASEGT. V was trimmed by 6 bases and J by 6 bases, leaving 14 bases between them. The length of the CDR3 is 13 residues. This CDR3 reads CASRQEWGAEAFF. The CDR3 DNA is TGTGCCAGCAGGCAAGAATGGGGAGCTGAAGCTTTCTTT.

The chain couples TRBV10-3 to TRBJ2-1; tentatively, D is TRBD1 (5 bases). The germline V gene encodes CDR1 ENHRY and CDR2 SYGVKD. The V end lost 2 bases, the J end lost 2 bases, and 10 bases lay between the germline ends. The CDR3 length is 15 residues. In nucleotides, the CDR3 is TGTGCCATCAGTGAGAATGGGGCAACCTACAATGAGCAGTTCTTC. This gives the protein CAISENGATYNEQFF.

In its sample, this clonotype was seen many times. V is TRBV5-1 and J is TRBJ2-3; maybe TRBD2 (5 bases). V lost 4 bases, J lost 6 bases, and 15 bases lay in between. This CDR3 region has 14 residues. In germline, CDR1 is SGHRS, CDR2 YFSETQ. The CDR3: CASSRGPEEDTQYF. CDR3 in DNA: TGCGCCAGCAGCCGCGGGCCAGAGGAGGATACGCAGTATTTT. Full variable domain (outside the CDR3, taken from reference TRBV5-1 and TRBJ2-3): KAGVTQTPRYLIKTRGQQVTLSCSPISGHRSVSWYQQTPGQGLQFLFEYFSETQRNKGNFPGRFSGRQFSNSRSEMNVSTLELGDSALYLCASSRGPEEDTQYFGPGTRLTVL.

This clonotype was seen ten or more times. The V call is TRBV11-2, the J call TRBJ1-6; D is possibly TRBD1 (5 bases). V shed 3 bases and J shed 6 bases, with 12 bases lying between them. This CDR3 contains 15 residues. Germline CDR1 and CDR2: SGHAT and FQNNGV. Written as DNA, the CDR3 is TGTGCCAGCAGCTTTCGGGGGTTAGGTAATTCACCCCTCCACTTT. It translates to CASSFRGLGNSPLHF. The entire variable domain, with the rest obtained from reference TRBV11-2 and TRBJ1-6, is as follows: EAGVAQSPRYKIIEKRQSVAFWCNPISGHATLYWYQQILGQGPKLLIQFQNNGVVDDSQLPKDRFSAERLKGVDSTLKIQPAKLEDSAVYLCASSFRGLGNSPLHFGNGTRLTVT.